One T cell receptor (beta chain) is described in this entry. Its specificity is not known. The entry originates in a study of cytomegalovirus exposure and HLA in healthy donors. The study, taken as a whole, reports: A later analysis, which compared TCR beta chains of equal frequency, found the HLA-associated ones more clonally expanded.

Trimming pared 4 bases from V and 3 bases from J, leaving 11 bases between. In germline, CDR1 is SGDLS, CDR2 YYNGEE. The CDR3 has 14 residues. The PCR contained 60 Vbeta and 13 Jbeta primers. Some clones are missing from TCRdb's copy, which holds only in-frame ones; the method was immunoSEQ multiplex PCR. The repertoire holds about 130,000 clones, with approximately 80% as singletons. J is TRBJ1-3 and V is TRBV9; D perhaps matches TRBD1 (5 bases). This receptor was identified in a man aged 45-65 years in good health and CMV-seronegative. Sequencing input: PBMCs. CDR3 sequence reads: CASSPQGGGNTIYF. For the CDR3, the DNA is TGTGCCAGCAGCCCGCAGGGAGGTGGAAACACCATATATTTT.